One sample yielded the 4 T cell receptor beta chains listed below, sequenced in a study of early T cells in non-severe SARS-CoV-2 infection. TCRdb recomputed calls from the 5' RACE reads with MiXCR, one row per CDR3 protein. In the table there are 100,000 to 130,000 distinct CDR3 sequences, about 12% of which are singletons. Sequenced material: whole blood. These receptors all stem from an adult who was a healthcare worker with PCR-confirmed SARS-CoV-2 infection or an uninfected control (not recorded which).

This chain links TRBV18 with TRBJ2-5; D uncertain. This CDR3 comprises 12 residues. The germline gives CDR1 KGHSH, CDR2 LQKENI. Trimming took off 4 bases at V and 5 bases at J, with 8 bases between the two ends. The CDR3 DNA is TGTGCCAGCTCACAAAGGGTCGAGACCCAGTACTTC. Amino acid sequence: CASSQRVETQYF.

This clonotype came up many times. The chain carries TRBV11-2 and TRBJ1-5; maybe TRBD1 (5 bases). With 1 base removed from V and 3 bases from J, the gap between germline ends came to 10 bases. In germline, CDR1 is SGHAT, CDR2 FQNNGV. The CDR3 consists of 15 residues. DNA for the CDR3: TGTGCCAGCAGCTTAGCGCAGGGACCCAATCAGCCCCAGCATTTT. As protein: CASSLAQGPNQPQHF.

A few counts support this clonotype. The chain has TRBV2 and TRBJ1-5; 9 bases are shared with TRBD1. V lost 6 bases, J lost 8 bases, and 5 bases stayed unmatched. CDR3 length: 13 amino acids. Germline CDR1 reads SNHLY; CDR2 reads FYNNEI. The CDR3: CASSGDRAEPQHF. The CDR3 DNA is TGTGCCAGCAGCGGGGACAGGGCTGAGCCCCAGCATTTT. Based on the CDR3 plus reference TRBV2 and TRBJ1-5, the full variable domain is EPEVTQTPSHQVTQMGQEVILRCVPISNHLYFYWYRQILGQKVEFLVSFYNNEISEKSEIFDDQFSVERPDGSNFTLKIRSTKLEDSAMYFCASSGDRAEPQHFGDGTRLSIL.

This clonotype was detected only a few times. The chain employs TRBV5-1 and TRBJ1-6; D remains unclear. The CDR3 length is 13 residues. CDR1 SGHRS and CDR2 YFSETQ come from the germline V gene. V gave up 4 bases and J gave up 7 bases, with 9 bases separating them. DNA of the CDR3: TGCGCCAGCAGCCCCGGCGTCAATTCACCCCTCCACTTT. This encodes CASSPGVNSPLHF.